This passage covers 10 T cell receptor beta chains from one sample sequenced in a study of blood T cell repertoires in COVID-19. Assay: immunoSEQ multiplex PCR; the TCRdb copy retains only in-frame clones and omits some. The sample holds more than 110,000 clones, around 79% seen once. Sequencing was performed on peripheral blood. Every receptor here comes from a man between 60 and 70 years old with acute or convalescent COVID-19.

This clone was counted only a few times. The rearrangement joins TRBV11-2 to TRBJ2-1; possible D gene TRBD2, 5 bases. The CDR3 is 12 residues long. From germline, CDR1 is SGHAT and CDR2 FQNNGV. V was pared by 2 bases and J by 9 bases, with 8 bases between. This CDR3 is CASSLLAAEQFF. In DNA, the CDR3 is TGTGCCAGCAGCTTACTAGCCGCTGAGCAGTTCTTC.

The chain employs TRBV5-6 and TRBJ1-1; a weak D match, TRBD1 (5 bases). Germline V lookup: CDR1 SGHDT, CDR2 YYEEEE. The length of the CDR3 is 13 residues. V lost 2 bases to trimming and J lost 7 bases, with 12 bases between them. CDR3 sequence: CASSFGREGEAFF. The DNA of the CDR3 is TGTGCCAGCAGCTTTGGCAGGGAGGGTGAAGCTTTCTTT.

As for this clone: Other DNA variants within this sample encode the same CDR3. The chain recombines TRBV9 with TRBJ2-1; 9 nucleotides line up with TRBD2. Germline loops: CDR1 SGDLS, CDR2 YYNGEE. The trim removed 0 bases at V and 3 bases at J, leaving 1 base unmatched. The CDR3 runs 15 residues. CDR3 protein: CASSVGAGGYNEQFF. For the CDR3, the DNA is TGTGCCAGCAGCGTAGGAGCGGGAGGCTACAATGAGCAGTTCTTC.

The CDR3 coding sequence is TGTGCCAGCAGCTTATCAGCTGAAGCTTTCTTT. Its protein product is CASSLSAEAFF. The chain couples TRBV11-2 to TRBJ1-1; D not certain. V was trimmed by 2 bases and J by 6 bases, leaving 4 bases between them. The CDR3 contains 11 residues. Germline values: CDR1 SGHAT, CDR2 FQNNGV.

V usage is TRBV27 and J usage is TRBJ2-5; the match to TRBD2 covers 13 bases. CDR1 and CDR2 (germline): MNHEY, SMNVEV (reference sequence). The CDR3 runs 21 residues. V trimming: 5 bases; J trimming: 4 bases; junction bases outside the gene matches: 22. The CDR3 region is CASSPSYRGPRLAGGLETQYF. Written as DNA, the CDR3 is TGTGCCAGCAGTCCCTCATACAGGGGGCCGAGACTAGCGGGAGGACTAGAGACCCAGTACTTC.

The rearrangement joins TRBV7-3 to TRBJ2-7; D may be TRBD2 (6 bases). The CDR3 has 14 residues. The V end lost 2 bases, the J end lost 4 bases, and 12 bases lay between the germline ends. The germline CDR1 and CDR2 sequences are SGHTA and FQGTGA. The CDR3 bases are TGTGCCAGCAGCTTAGCTGCGGGATCTTACGAGCAGTACTTC. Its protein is CASSLAAGSYEQYF.

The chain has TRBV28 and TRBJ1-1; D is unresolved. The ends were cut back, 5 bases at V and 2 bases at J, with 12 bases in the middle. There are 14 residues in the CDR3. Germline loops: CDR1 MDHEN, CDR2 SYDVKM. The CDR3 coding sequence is TGTGCCAGCAGTCCTCCGACAAGAAACACTGAAGCTTTCTTT. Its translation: CASSPPTRNTEAFF.

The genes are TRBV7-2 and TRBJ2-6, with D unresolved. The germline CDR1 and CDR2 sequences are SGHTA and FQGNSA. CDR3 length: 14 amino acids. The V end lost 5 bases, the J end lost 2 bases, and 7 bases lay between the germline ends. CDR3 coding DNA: TGTGCCAGCAGCGGGCTCGCTGGGGCCAACGTCCTGACTTTC. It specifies CASSGLAGANVLTF.

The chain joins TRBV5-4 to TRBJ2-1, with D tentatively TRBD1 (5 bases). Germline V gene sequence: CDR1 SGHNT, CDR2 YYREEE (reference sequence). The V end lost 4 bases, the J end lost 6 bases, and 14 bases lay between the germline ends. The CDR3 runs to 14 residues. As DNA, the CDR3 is TGTGCCAGCAGCCCCGAGCGCCAGGGCAATGAGCAGTTCTTC. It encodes CASSPERQGNEQFF.

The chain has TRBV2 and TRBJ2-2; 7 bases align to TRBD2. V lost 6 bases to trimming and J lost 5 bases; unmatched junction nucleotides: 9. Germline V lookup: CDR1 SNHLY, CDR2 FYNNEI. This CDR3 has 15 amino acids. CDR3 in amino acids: CASRTPAGETGELFF. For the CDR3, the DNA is TGTGCCAGCAGAACCCCGGCGGGAGAAACCGGGGAGCTGTTTTTT.